This entry is about one TCR beta chain. The CDR3 loop spans 14 amino acids. The V and J ends lost 4 bases and 7 bases respectively, with 16 bases between them. CDR1 is MDHEN and CDR2 is SYDVKM in the germline V gene. These data belong to a study of cytomegalovirus exposure and HLA in healthy donors. Researchers ran the PCR with 60 Vbeta and 13 Jbeta primers. The method was immunoSEQ multiplex PCR; TCRdb's version includes in-frame clones alone and lacks a portion of them. Of 98,000 or so clones listed, roughly a tenth are singletons. Source material: PBMCs. The clonotype originates from a man aged 35-49 years in good health and CMV-seropositive. The chain carries TRBV28 and TRBJ1-1, with D possibly TRBD1 on 6 matching bases. This CDR3 is CASSWGGRGDEAFF. As DNA, the CDR3 is TGTGCCAGCAGTTGGGGGGGCCGGGGGGATGAAGCTTTCTTT. Looking up the rest from reference TRBV28 and TRBJ1-1 gives the full variable domain: DVKVTQSSRYLVKRTGEKVFLECVQDMDHENMFWYRQDPGLGLRLIYFSYDVKMKEKGDIPEGYSVSREKKERFSLILESASTNQTSMYLCASSWGGRGDEAFFGQGTRLTVV.